The clone carrying this T cell receptor (beta chain) was counted between two and nine times. As yet, its antigen is unknown. The record originates from a study of T cells after yellow fever vaccination. At the level of the study: Fractions low in cell number were prepared with SMART-Seq v4 Ultra Low Input. Study conclusions and caveats: High-abundance clonotypes from the bulk population could contaminate FACS-sorted repertoires.

Synthesis of TCR cDNA relied on 5'RACE template switching, which attached a universal primer site and UMIs. TCRdb passed the 5' RACE reads through MiXCR, listing each CDR3 protein once. This sample carries 500,000 to 650,000 distinct CDR3 sequences, 10% to 15% of them seen once, and the ten largest clones take approximately 15%. Germline V CDR1 and CDR2: SGHVS, FQNEAQ. This CDR3 comprises 16 residues. The V end lost 1 base, the J end lost 6 bases, and 18 bases lay between the germline ends. The sample consisted of PBMCs, taken on the day of the yellow fever booster vaccination. The V gene is TRBV7-8, the J gene TRBJ1-1, with D possibly TRBD1 on 5 matching bases. This receptor was taken from a young man who received the YFV17D yellow fever vaccine. CDR3 sequence (DNA): TGTGCCAGCAGCTTAGGCGTGATCAGGGTCGGCGCTGAAGCTTTCTTT. Translation: CASSLGVIRVGAEAFF.